The 7 T cell receptor beta chains presented below share a single source sample, sequenced in a study of shared T cell receptors in the human thymus. Produced via immunoSEQ multiplex PCR; TCRdb's table is partial and in-frame only. The sample lists about 380,000 clones, about 95% seen once, with roughly 0.02% in the top ten. What was sequenced was thymocytes. These receptors came from a human donor.

V and J are TRBV27 and TRBJ2-7, with D perhaps assigned TRBD1 or TRBD2 (5 bases each). The CDR3 consists of 15 residues. CDR1 and CDR2 from the germline V gene are MNHEY and SMNVEV (reference sequence). V was pared by 0 bases and J by 4 bases, with 13 bases between. CDR3 sequence reads: CASSLSAGSVYEQYF. In DNA form, the CDR3 reads TGTGCCAGCAGTTTATCGGCAGGGAGCGTGTACGAGCAGTACTTC.

The CDR3 sequence is CATMTGNHSGANVLTF. Here the CDR3 DNA reads TGTGCCACCATGACAGGGAACCACTCTGGGGCCAACGTCCTGACTTTC. This rearrangement joins TRBV15 to TRBJ2-6; 7 nucleotides match TRBD1. J lost 0 bases, V lost 7 bases, and 6 bases had no gene match. Germline V gene lookup returns CDR1 LNHNV and CDR2 YYDKDF (reference sequence). The CDR3 spans 16 residues.

This chain uses TRBV4-2 with TRBJ2-1; 7 nucleotides line up with TRBD2. Germline CDR1 LGHNA, CDR2 YNFKEQ. This CDR3 region has 17 residues. The trim removed 0 bases at V and 3 bases at J, leaving 8 bases unmatched. The CDR3 reads CASSQDPWSGVYNEQFF. CDR3 nucleotides: TGTGCCAGCAGCCAAGATCCGTGGAGCGGGGTCTACAATGAGCAGTTCTTC.

This chain uses TRBV30 with TRBJ1-1; D is ambiguous. CDR3 length: 13 amino acids. V gave up 0 bases and J gave up 0 bases, with 5 bases separating them. Germline CDR1 is GTSNPN and CDR2 is SVGIG (reference sequence). This chain's CDR3 is CAWSVRMNTEAFF. The CDR3 region has the DNA TGTGCCTGGAGTGTACGCATGAACACTGAAGCTTTCTTT.

The chain employs TRBV29-1 and TRBJ2-3; TRBD1 matches at 10 bases. The germline V gene has CDR1 SQVTM and CDR2 ANQGSEA. CDR3 size: 14 residues. V was pared by 7 bases and J by 6 bases, with 10 bases of the junction left unmatched. The CDR3 is CSGRQGAIGDTQYF. CDR3 nucleotide sequence: TGCAGCGGACGACAGGGGGCGATAGGGGATACGCAGTATTTT.

This chain connects TRBV6-5 to TRBJ2-7; TRBD2 matches at 13 bases. Germline CDR1 and CDR2: MNHEY and SVGAGI. The CDR3 is made up of 14 amino acids. V gave up 7 bases and J gave up 5 bases; unmatched junction bases: 5. CDR3 in DNA: TGTGCCAGCACCAGACTAGCGGGAGGCCACGAGCAGTACTTC. This encodes CASTRLAGGHEQYF.

This chain uses TRBV30 with TRBJ1-4; 11 nucleotides line up with TRBD1. Germline CDR1 reads GTSNPN; CDR2 reads SVGIG (reference sequence). The CDR3 runs 15 residues. V trimming: 5 bases; J trimming: 4 bases; junction bases outside the gene matches: 6. CDR3 sequence (DNA): TGTGCCTGGTCGCCGGGACAGGGGGGTAATGAAAAACTGTTTTTT. Amino acid sequence: CAWSPGQGGNEKLFF.